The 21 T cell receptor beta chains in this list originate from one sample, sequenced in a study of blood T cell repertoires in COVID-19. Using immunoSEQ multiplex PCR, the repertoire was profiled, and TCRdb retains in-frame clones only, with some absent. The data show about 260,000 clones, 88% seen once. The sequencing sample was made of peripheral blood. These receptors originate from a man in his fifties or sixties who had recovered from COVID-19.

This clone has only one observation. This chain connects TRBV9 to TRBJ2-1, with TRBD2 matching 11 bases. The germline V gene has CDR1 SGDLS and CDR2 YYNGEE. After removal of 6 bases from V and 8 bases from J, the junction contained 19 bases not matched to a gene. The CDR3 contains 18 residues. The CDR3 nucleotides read TGTGCCAGCATGAGTCTAGCGGGGGGCCCCCCTGGGAGCGATGAGCAGTTCTTC. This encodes CASMSLAGGPPGSDEQFF.

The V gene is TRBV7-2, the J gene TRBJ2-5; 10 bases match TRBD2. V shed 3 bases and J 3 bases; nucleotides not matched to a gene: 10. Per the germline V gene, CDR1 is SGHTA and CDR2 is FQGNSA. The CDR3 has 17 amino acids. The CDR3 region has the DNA TGTGCCAGCAGCTTGACTAGCGGGCAGGGGGTTGAAGAGACCCAGTACTTC. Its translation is CASSLTSGQGVEETQYF.

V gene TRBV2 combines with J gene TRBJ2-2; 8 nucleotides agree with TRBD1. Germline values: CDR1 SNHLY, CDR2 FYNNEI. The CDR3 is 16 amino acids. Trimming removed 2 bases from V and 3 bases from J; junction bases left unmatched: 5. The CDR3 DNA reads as TGTGCCAGCAGTGAAAAGCAGGGGGCGTACACCGGGGAGCTGTTTTTT. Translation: CASSEKQGAYTGELFF.

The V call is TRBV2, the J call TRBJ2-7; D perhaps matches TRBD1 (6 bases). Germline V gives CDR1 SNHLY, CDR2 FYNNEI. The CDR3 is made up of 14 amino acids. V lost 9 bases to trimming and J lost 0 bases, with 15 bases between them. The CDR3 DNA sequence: TGTGCCAGTACCGGACAGAAATTCTCCTACGAGCAGTACTTC. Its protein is CASTGQKFSYEQYF.

The CDR3 bases are TGTGCCAGTAGTATGATCACAGGGATGGGCACTGAAGCTTTCTTT. Encoded protein: CASSMITGMGTEAFF. This chain connects TRBV19 to TRBJ1-1, with D possibly being TRBD1 (6 bases). Deletions cut 3 bases from V and 4 bases from J, with 15 bases between. The V gene's germline CDR1 is LNHDA and CDR2 SQIVND (reference sequence). The CDR3 sequence is 15 residues long.

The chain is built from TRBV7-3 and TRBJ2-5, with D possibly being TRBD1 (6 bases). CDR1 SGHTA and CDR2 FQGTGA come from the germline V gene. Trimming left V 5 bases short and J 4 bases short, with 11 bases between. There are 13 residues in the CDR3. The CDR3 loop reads CASSATGRETQYF. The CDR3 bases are TGTGCCAGCAGCGCCACAGGGCGAGAGACCCAGTACTTC. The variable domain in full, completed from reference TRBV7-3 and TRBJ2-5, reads GAGVSQTPSNKVTEKGKYVELRCDPISGHTALYWYRQSLGQGPEFLIYFQGTGAADDSGLPNDRFFAVRPEGSVSTLKIQRTERGDSAVYLCASSATGRETQYFGPGTRLLVL.

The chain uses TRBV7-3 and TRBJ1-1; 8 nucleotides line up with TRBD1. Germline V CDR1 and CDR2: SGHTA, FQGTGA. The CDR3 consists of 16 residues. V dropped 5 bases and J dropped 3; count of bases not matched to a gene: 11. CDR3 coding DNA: TGTGCCAGCAGCGTTACCCAGGGGGCCAGGGACACTGAAGCTTTCTTT. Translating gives CASSVTQGARDTEAFF.

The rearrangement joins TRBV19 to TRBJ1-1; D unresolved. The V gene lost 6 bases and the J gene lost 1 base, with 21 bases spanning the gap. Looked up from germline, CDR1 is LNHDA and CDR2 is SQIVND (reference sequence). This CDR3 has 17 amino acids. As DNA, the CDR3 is TGTGCCAGTAGGACGACTCGGGAACAAAAGGGGAACACTGAAGCTTTCTTT. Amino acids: CASRTTREQKGNTEAFF.

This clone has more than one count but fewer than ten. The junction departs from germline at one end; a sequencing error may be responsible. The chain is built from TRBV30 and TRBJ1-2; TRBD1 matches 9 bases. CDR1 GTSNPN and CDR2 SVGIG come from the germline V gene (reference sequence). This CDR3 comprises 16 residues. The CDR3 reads CAWSPPGQGSKYGYTF. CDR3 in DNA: TGTGCCTGGAGTCCGCCGGGACAGGGATCTAAGTATGGCTACACCTTC.

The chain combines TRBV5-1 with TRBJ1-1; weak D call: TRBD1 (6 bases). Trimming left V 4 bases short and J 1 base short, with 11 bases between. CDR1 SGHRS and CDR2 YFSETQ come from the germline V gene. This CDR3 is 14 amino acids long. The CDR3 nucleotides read TGCGCCAGCAGCCACCGGGACAAGAACACTGAAGCTTTCTTT. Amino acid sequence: CASSHRDKNTEAFF.

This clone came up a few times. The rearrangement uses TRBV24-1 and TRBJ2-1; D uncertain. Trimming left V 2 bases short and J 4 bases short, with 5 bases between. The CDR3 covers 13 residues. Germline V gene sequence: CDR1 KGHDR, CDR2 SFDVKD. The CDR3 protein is CATSDSLYNEQFF. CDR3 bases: TGTGCCACCAGTGATTCCTTGTACAATGAGCAGTTCTTC.

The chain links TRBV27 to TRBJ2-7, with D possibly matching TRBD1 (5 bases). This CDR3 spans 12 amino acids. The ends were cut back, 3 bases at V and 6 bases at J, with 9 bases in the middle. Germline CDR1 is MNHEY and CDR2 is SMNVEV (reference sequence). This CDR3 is CASSFREGEQYF. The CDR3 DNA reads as TGTGCCAGCAGTTTCAGGGAAGGCGAGCAGTACTTC.

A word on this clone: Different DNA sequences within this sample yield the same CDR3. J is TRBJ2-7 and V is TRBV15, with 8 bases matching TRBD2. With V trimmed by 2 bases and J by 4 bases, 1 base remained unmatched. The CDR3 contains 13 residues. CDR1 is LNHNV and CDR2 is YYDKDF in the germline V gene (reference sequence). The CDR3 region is CATSRPGGYEQYF. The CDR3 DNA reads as TGTGCCACCAGCAGACCGGGGGGGTACGAGCAGTACTTC.

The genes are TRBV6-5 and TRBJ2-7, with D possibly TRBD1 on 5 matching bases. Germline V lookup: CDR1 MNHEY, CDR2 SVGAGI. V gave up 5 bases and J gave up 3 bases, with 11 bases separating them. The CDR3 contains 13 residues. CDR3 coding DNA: TGTGCCAGCAGTCTTGGGGCAGTCTACGAGCAGTACTTC. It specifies CASSLGAVYEQYF.

The CDR3: CASTPGGLSTEAFF. The CDR3 DNA sequence: TGTGCCAGCACCCCTGGGGGGTTAAGCACTGAAGCTTTCTTT. The V call is TRBV5-4, the J call TRBJ1-1; a possible D gene is TRBD1 (5 bases). V was shortened by 6 bases and J by 4 bases, with 16 bases between the two germline ends. Germline V gives CDR1 SGHNT, CDR2 YYREEE (reference sequence). The CDR3 runs to 14 residues.

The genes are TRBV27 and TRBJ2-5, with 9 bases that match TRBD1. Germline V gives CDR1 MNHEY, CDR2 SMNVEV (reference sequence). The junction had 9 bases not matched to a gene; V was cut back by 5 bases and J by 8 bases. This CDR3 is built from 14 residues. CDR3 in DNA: TGTGCCAGCAGTCTAGCTCGGACAGGGGAAACCCAGTACTTC. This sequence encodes CASSLARTGETQYF.

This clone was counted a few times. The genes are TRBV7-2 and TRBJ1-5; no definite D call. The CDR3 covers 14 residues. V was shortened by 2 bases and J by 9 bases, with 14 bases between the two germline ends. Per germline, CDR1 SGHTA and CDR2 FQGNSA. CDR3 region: CASSLSTVPGPQHF. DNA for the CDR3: TGTGCCAGCAGCTTATCCACGGTCCCTGGGCCCCAGCATTTT.

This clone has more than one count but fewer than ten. CDR3 loop: CASSSLKGGSSGNTIYF. Written as DNA, the CDR3 is TGTGCCAGCAGCTCCCTGAAGGGGGGGAGCTCTGGAAACACCATATATTTT. The chain carries TRBV13 and TRBJ1-3; tentative D call: TRBD1 (6 bases). CDR3 length equals 17 residues. In germline, CDR1 is PRHDT, CDR2 FYEKMQ (reference sequence). The germline V and J ends were trimmed by 4 bases and 0 bases, with 16 bases remaining between them.

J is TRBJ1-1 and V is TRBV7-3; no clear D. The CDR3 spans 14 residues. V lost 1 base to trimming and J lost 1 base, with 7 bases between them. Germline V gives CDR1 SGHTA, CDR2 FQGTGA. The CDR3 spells CASSLSPGNTEAFF. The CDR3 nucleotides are TGTGCCAGCAGCTTAAGTCCGGGGAACACTGAAGCTTTCTTT. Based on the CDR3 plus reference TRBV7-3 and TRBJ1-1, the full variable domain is GAGVSQTPSNKVTEKGKYVELRCDPISGHTALYWYRQSLGQGPEFLIYFQGTGAADDSGLPNDRFFAVRPEGSVSTLKIQRTERGDSAVYLCASSLSPGNTEAFFGQGTRLTVV.

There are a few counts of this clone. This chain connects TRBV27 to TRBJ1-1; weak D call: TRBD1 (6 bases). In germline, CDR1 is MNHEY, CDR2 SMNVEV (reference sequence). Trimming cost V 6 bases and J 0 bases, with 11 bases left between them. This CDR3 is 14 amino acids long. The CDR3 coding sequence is TGTGCCAGCAGAAGGGACACCATGAACACTGAAGCTTTCTTT. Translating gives CASRRDTMNTEAFF.

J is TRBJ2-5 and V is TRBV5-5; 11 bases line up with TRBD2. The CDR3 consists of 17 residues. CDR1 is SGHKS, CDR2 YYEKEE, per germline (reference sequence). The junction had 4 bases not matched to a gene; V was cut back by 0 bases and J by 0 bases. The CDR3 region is CASSLAGTSGYQETQYF. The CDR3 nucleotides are TGTGCCAGCAGCTTGGCCGGGACTAGCGGATACCAAGAGACCCAGTACTTC.